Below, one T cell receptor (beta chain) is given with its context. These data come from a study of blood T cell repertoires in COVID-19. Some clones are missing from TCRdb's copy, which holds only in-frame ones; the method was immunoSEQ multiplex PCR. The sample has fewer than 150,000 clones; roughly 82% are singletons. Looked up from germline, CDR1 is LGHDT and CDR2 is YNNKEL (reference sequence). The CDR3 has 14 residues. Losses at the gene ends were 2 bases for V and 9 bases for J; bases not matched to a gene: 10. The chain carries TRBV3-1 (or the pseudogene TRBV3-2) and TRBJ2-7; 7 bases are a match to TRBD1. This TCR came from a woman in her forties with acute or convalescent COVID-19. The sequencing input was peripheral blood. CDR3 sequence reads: CASSQPPTGWGQYF. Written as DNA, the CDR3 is TGTGCCAGCAGCCAACCCCCGACAGGGTGGGGGCAGTACTTC.